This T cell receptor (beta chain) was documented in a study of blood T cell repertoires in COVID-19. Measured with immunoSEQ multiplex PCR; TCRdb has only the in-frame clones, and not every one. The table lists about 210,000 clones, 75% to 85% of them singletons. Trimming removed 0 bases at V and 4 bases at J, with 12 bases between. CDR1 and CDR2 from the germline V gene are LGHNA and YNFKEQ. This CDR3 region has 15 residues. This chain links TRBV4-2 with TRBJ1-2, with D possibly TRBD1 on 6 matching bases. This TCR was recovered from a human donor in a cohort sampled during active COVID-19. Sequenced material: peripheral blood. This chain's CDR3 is CASSQDLRGIYGYTF. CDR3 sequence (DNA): TGTGCCAGCAGCCAAGATCTTAGGGGGATCTATGGCTACACCTTC.